This entry is about one T cell receptor (beta chain). This sample is part of a study of blood T cell repertoires in COVID-19. Study as a whole: COVID-19 samples, acute and convalescent, were from the United States, Italy and Spain. T cells, B-cell-depleted T cells, or PBMCs provided the cDNA or gDNA that served as material.

V gave up 0 bases and J gave up 7 bases, with 20 bases separating them. CDR1 and CDR2 (germline): SGHRS, YFSETQ. The CDR3 sequence is 17 residues long. Authors' analysis steps: From reference gene primer amplification, estimates of nucleated cell counts were derived. The method was immunoSEQ multiplex PCR; TCRdb's version includes in-frame clones alone and lacks a portion of them. From that table come the V and J calls and clone size; the DNA was used to work out D and trimming. The repertoire holds 450,000 or so clones, with roughly 90% as singletons. One Seattle source followed patients from active infection through their disease course.

The receptor's source is a man aged 18 to 29 with COVID-19, enrolled during active disease. The V gene is TRBV5-1, the J gene TRBJ2-4, with D maybe TRBD2 (5 bases). Sequenced input: peripheral blood. CDR3 amino acids: CASSLVPAESVRNIQYF. Here the CDR3 DNA reads TGCGCCAGCAGCTTGGTTCCAGCGGAGTCGGTCAGGAACATTCAGTACTTC.